Below, 3 T cell receptor beta chains from the same sample are listed, as sequenced in a study of blood T cell repertoires in COVID-19. Assay used: immunoSEQ multiplex PCR; TCRdb lists only in-frame clones, some missing. The sample carries around 140,000 clones, approximately 87% recorded once. The sequenced material came from peripheral blood. The receptor source for this set is a man aged 50 or older who had recovered from COVID-19.

The chain links TRBV18 to TRBJ2-5; tentatively, D is TRBD2 (5 bases). This CDR3 is built from 14 residues. Germline V gene lookup returns CDR1 KGHSH and CDR2 LQKENI. The V end was cut by 4 bases, the J end by 1 base, with 10 bases between. CDR3 coding DNA: TGTGCCAGCTCACTTCTACGGGGCCAAGAGACCCAGTACTTC. Translation: CASSLLRGQETQYF.

The chain employs TRBV27 and TRBJ1-1; TRBD1 agrees at 7 bases. After removal of 6 bases from V and 5 bases from J, the junction contained 6 bases not matched to a gene. The CDR3 loop spans 13 amino acids. CDR1 is MNHEY, CDR2 SMNVEV, per germline (reference sequence). CDR3 loop: CASSLQGRTEAFF. The CDR3 region has the DNA TGTGCCAGCAGCTTACAGGGGCGTACTGAAGCTTTCTTT.

This clone came up many times. This chain connects TRBV19 to TRBJ1-2; TRBD1 matches at 9 bases. Germline CDR1 reads LNHDA; CDR2 reads SQIVND (reference sequence). The trim removed 5 bases at V and 6 bases at J, leaving 10 bases unmatched. The CDR3 loop spans 15 amino acids. CDR3 residues: CASSVTAQGANGYTF. The CDR3 bases are TGTGCCAGTAGTGTAACCGCACAGGGGGCAAATGGCTACACCTTC.